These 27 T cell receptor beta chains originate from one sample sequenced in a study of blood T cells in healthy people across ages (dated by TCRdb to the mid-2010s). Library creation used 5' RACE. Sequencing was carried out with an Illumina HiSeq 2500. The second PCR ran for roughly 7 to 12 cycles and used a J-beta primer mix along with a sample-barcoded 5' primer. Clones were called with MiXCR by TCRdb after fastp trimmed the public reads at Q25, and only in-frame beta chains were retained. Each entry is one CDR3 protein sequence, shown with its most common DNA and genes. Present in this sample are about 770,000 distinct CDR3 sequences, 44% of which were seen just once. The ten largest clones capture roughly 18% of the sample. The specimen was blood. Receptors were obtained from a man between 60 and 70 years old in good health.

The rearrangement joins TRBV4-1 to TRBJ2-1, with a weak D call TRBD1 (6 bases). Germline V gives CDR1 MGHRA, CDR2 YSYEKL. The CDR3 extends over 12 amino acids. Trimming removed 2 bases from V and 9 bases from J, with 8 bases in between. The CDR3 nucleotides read TGCGCCAGCAGCCAAACAGGGCGTGAGCAGTTCTTC. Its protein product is CASSQTGREQFF.

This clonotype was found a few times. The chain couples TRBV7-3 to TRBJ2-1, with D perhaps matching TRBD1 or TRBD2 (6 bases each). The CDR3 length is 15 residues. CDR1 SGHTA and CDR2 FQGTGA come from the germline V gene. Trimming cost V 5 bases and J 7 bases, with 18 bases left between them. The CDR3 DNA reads TGTGCCAGCAGCCAAGTAGGGGGGCCGGTGAATGAGCAGTTCTTC. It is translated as CASSQVGGPVNEQFF.

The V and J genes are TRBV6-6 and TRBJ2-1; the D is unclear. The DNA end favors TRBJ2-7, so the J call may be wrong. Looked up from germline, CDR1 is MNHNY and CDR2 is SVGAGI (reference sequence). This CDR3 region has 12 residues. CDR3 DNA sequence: TGTGCCAGCAGTGAACTCGTAGGCGAGCAGTACTTC. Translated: CASSELVGEQYF.

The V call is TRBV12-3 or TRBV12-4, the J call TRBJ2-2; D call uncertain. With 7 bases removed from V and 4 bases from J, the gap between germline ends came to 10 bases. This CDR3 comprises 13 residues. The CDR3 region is CASKRIPTGELFF. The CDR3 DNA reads TGTGCCAGCAAAAGGATCCCCACCGGGGAGCTGTTTTTT.

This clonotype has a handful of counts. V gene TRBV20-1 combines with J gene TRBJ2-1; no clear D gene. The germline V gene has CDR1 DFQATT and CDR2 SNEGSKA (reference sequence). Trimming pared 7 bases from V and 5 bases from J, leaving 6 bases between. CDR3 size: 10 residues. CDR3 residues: CSGNNNEQFF. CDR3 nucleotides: TGCAGTGGGAACAACAATGAGCAGTTCTTC.

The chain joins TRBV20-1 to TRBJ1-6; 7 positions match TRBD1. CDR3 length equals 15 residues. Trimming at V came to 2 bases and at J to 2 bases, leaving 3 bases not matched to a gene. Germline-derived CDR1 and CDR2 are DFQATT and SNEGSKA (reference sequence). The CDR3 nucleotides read TGCAGTGCTAGAACGACAGGGCCCTATAATTCACCCCTCCACTTT. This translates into CSARTTGPYNSPLHF.

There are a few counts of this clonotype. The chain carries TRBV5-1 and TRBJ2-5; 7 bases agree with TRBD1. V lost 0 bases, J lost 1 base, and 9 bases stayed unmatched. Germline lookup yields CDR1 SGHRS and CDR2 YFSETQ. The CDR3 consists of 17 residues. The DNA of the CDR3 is TGCGCCAGCAGCTTGGCCGGAGGACAGGCCGGCCAAGAGACCCAGTACTTC. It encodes CASSLAGGQAGQETQYF.

In DNA, the CDR3 is TGCGCCAGCAGCCCCAGGGTTCGCTACAATGAGCAGTTCTTC. Translation gives CASSPRVRYNEQFF. V and J are TRBV5-1 and TRBJ2-1, with D maybe TRBD1 (5 bases). Germline V gives CDR1 SGHRS, CDR2 YFSETQ. The CDR3 extends over 14 amino acids. The V and J ends lost 4 bases and 3 bases respectively, with 11 bases between them.

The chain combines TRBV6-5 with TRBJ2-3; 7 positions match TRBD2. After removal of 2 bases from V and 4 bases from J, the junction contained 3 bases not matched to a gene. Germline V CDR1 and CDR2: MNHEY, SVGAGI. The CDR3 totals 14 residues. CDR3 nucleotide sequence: TGTGCCAGCAGTTACGGGGGGGGTCCAGATACGCAGTATTTT. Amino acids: CASSYGGGPDTQYF.

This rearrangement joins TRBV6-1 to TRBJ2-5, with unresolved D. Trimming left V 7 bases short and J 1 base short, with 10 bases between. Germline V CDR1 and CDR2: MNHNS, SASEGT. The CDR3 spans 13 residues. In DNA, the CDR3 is TGTGCCAGCACTGCTCAGATCCAAGAGACCCAGTACTTC. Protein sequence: CASTAQIQETQYF.

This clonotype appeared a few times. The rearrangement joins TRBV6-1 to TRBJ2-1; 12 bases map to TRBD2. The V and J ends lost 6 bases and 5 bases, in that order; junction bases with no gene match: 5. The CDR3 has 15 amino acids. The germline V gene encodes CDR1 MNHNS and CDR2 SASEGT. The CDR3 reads CASRQGLAGHNEQFF. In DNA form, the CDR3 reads TGTGCCAGCAGGCAGGGACTAGCGGGCCACAATGAGCAGTTCTTC.

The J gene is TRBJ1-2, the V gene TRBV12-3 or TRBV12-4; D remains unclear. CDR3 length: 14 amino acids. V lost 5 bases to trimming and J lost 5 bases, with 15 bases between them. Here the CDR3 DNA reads TGTGCCAGCAGTCCCGGCCCGGGAGTATATGGCTACACCTTC. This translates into CASSPGPGVYGYTF.

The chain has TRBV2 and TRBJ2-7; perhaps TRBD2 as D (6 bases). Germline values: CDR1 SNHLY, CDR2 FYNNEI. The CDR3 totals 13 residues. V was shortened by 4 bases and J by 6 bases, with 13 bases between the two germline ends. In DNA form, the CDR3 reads TGTGCCAGCAGTGGAGGAGGGGTACGCGAGCAGTACTTC. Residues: CASSGGGVREQYF.

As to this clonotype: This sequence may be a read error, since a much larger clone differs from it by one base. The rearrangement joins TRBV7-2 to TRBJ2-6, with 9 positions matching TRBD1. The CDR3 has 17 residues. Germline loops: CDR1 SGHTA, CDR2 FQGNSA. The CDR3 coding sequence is TGTGCCAGCAGGGCCCCGGGACAGGGACATGGGGCCAACGTCCCGACTTTC. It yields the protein CASRAPGQGHGANVPTF.

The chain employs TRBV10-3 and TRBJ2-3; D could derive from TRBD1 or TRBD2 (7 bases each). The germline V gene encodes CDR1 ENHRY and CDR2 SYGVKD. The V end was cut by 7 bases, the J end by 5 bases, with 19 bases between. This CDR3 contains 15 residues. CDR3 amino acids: CAINDQGGAKDTQYF. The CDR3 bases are TGTGCCATCAACGACCAGGGGGGGGCGAAAGATACGCAGTATTTT.

DNA for the CDR3: TGTGCCAGCAGCACGCTGGACAGGGGAGATGCTTTCTTT. This codes for CASSTLDRGDAFF. V usage is TRBV9 and J usage is TRBJ1-1, with 9 bases lining up with TRBD1. The CDR3 totals 13 residues. Germline V gives CDR1 SGDLS, CDR2 YYNGEE. V lost 4 bases and J lost 11; bases outside the gene matches: 9. The full variable domain, its missing parts supplied by reference TRBV9 and TRBJ1-1, is DSGVTQTPKHLITATGQRVTLRCSPRSGDLSVYWYQQSLDQGLQFLIQYYNGEERAKGNILERFSAQQFPDLHSELNLSSLELGDSALYFCASSTLDRGDAFFGQGTRLTVV.

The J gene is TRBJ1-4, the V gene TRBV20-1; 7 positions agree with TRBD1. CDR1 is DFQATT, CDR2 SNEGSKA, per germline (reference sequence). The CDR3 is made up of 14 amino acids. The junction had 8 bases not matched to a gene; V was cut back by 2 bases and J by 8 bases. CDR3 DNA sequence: TGCAGTGCTAGAAGACAGGGTAGTGGGGAAAAACTGTTTTTT. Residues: CSARRQGSGEKLFF.

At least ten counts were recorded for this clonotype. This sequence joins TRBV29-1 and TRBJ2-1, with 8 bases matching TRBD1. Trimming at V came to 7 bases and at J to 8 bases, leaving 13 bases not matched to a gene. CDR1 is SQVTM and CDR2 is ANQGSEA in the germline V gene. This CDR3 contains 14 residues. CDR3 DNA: TGCAGCGCCCGGACAGGGACTTCACTGGATGAGCAGTTCTTC. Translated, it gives CSARTGTSLDEQFF.

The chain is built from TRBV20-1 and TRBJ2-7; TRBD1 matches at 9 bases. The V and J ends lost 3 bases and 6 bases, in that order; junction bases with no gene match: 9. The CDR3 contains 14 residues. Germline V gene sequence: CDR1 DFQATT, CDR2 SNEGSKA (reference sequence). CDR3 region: CSASPGQGYCEQYF. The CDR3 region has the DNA TGCAGTGCTAGCCCGGGACAGGGTTACTGCGAGCAGTACTTC.

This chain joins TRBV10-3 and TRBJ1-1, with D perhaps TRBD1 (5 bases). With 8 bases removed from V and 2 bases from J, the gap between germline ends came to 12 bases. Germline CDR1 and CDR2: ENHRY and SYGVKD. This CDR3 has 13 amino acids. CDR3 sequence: CAIWETANTEAFF. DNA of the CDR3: TGTGCCATCTGGGAGACAGCAAACACTGAAGCTTTCTTT.

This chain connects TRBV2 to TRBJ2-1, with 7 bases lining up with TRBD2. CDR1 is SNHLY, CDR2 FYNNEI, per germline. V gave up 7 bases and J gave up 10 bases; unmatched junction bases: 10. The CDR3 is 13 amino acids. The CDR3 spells CASTSGENYEQFF. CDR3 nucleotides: TGTGCCAGCACGAGCGGGGAAAACTACGAGCAGTTCTTC. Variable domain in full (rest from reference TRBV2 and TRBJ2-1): EPEVTQTPSHQVTQMGQEVILRCVPISNHLYFYWYRQILGQKVEFLVSFYNNEISEKSEIFDDQFSVERPDGSNFTLKIRSTKLEDSAMYFCASTSGENYEQFFGPGTRLTVL.

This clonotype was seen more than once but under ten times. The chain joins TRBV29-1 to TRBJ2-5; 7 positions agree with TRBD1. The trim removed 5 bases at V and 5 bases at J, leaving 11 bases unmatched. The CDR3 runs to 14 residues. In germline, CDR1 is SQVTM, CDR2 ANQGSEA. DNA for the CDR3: TGCAGCGTTACGGAGACAGGGTCGTGGGAGACCCAGTACTTC. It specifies CSVTETGSWETQYF.

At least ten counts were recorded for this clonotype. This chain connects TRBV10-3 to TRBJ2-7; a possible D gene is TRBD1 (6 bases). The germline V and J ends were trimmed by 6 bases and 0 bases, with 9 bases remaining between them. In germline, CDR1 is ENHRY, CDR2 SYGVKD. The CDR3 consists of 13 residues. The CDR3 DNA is TGTGCCATCAGCGAGACAGGCTCCTACGAGCAGTACTTC. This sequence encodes CAISETGSYEQYF.

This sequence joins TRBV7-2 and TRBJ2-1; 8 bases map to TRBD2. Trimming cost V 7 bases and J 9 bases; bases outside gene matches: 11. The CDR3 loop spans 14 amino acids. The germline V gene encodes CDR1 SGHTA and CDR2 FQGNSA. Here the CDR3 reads CASNPGLGVGEQFF. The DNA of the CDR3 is TGTGCCAGCAACCCGGGACTAGGAGTCGGTGAGCAGTTCTTC.

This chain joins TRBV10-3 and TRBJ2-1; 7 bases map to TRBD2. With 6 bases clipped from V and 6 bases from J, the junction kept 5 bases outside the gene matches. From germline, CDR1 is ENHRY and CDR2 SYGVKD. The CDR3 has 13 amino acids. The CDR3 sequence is CAISQGLRNEQFF. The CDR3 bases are TGTGCCATCAGCCAGGGACTACGCAATGAGCAGTTCTTC.

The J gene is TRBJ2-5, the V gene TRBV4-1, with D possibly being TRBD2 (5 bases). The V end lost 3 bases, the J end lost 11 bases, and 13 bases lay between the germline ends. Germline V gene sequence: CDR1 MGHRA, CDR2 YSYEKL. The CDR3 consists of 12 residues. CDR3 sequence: CASSQDGVKQYF. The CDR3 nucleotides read TGCGCCAGCAGCCAGGACGGGGTAAAGCAGTACTTC.

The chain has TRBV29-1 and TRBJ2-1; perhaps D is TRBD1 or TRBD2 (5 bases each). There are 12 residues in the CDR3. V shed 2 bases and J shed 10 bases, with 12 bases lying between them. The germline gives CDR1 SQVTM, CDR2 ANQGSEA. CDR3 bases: TGCAGCGTTGAAAATGGGACCGTCGAGCAGTTCTTC. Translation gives CSVENGTVEQFF.